This TCR beta chain was recorded in a study of T cell changes during pregnancy in multiple sclerosis. Sequenced by immunoSEQ multiplex PCR; TCRdb stores in-frame clones only, minus some. Found here are approximately 40,000 clones, about 96% of them singletons; the top ten hold 0.85% to 1%. The V end lost 0 bases, the J end lost 4 bases, and 13 bases lay between the germline ends. CDR1 is SGDLS, CDR2 YYNGEE, per germline. The CDR3 has 15 residues. The chain is built from TRBV9 and TRBJ2-5; weak D call: TRBD2 (6 bases). The origin of this receptor is a female donor with multiple sclerosis, enrolled in a pregnancy study. Sequenced here: peripheral blood, sampled in the second trimester of pregnancy. The CDR3 reads CASSVDGSSRETQYF. CDR3 nucleotide sequence: TGTGCCAGCAGCGTAGACGGGAGTTCGAGAGAGACCCAGTACTTC.